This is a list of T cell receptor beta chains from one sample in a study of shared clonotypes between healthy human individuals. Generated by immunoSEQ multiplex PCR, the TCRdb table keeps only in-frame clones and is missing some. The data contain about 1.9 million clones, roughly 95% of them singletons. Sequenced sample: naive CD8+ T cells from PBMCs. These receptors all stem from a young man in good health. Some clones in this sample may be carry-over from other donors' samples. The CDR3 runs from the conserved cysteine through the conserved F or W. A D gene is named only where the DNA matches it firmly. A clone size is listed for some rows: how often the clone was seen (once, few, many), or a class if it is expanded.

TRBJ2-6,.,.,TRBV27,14,CASSLLGGANVLTF,TGTGCCAGCAGTTTATTGGGCGGGGCCAACGTCCTGACTTTC
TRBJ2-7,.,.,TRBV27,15,CASSLLGPRMHEQYF,TGTGCCAGCAGTTTATTGGGCCCGAGGATGCACGAGCAGTACTTC
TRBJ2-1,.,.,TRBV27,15,CASSLALRPYNEQFF,TGTGCCAGCAGTTTGGCCCTTCGCCCCTACAATGAGCAGTTCTTC
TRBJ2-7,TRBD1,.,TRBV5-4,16,CASSLGTGGSHYEQYF,TGTGCCAGCAGCTTGGGTACAGGGGGCTCCCACTACGAGCAGTACTTC
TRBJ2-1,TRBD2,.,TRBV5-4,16,CASSLWIAGDRGEQFF,TGTGCCAGCAGCTTGTGGATAGCGGGAGACCGCGGTGAGCAGTTCTTC
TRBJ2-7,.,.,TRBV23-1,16,CASSRQGRGNSYEQYF,TGCGCCAGCAGTCGGCAGGGGCGGGGGAACTCCTACGAGCAGTACTTC
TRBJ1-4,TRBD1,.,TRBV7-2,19,CASSLALMDRGRLYEKLFF,TGTGCCAGCAGCTTAGCGCTAATGGACAGGGGGCGCTTATATGAAAAACTGTTTTTT
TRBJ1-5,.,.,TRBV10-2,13,CASTENSNQPQHF,TGCGCCAGCACAGAGAATAGCAATCAGCCCCAGCATTTT
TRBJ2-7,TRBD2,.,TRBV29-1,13,CSVGTSGSVEQYF,TGCAGCGTTGGGACTAGCGGGAGTGTCGAGCAGTACTTC
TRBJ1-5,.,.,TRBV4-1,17,CASSPRLSLEGNQPQHF,TGCGCCAGCAGCCCTCGCCTCTCCCTGGAGGGCAATCAGCCCCAGCATTTT
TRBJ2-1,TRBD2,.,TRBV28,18,CASSLVASGSLAYNEQFF,TGTGCCAGCAGTTTAGTCGCTAGCGGGAGCCTCGCCTACAATGAGCAGTTCTTC
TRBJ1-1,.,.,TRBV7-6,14,CASSPGTPGTEAFF,TGTGCCAGCAGCCCCGGAACTCCTGGCACTGAAGCTTTCTTT
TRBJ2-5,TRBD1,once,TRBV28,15,CASRRTGAPGETQYF,TGTGCCAGCAGAAGAACAGGGGCGCCGGGGGAGACCCAGTACTTC
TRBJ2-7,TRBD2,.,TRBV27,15,CASRPTSGSTYEQYF,TGTGCCAGCAGACCCACTAGCGGGAGTACCTACGAGCAGTACTTC
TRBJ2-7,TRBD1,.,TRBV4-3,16,CASSLTSTGSSYEQYF,TGCGCCAGCAGCCTAACCTCGACAGGGAGCTCCTACGAGCAGTACTTC
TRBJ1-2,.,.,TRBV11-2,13,CASSRGPFYGYTF,TGTGCCAGCAGCCGTGGACCGTTCTATGGCTACACCTTC
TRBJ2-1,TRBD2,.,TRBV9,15,CASSVGAGVGNEQFF,TGTGCCAGCAGCGTAGGTGCGGGAGTGGGGAATGAGCAGTTCTTC
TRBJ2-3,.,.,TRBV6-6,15,CASRYTGRETDTQYF,TGTGCCAGCAGATATACAGGGAGGGAGACAGATACGCAGTATTTT
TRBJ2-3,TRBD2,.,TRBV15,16,CATSRDGAGGPDTQYF,TGTGCCACCAGCAGAGATGGGGCGGGAGGGCCGGATACGCAGTATTTT
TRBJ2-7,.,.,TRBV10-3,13,CAIGGEGNYEQYF,TGTGCCATCGGCGGTGAGGGGAACTACGAGCAGTACTTC
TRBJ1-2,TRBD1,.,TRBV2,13,CASNAGGNYGYTF,TGTGCCAGCAATGCAGGGGGGAACTATGGCTACACCTTC
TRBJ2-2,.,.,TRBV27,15,CASSIVGGRTGELFF,TGTGCCAGCAGTATAGTTGGGGGGCGAACCGGGGAGCTGTTTTTT
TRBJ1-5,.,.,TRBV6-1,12,CASSELGMPQHF,TGTGCCAGCAGTGAATTGGGAATGCCCCAGCATTTT
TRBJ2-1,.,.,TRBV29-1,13,CSVEPVSYNEQFF,TGCAGCGTTGAACCAGTCTCCTACAATGAGCAGTTCTTC
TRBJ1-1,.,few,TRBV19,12,CASRYEFSEAFF,TGTGCCAGCCGCTATGAGTTCAGCGAAGCTTTCTTT
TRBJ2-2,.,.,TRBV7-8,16,CASSLAGGRSTGELFF,TGTGCCAGCAGCTTAGCCGGGGGAAGGTCCACCGGGGAGCTGTTTTTT
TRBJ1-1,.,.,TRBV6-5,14,CASSYYGRNTEAFF,TGTGCCAGCAGTTACTACGGCCGGAACACTGAAGCTTTCTTT
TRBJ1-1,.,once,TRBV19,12,CASFGLNTEAFF,TGTGCCAGTTTTGGCCTGAACACTGAAGCTTTCTTT
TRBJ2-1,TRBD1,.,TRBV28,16,CASSPGTEGLIDEQFF,TGTGCCAGCAGTCCGGGGACAGAGGGCTTGATCGATGAGCAGTTCTTC
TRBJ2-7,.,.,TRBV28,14,CASSLSPASYEQYF,TGTGCCAGCAGTTTATCGCCAGCCAGCTACGAGCAGTACTTC
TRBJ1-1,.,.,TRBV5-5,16,CASSLATEGMDTEAFF,TGTGCCAGCAGCTTGGCCACTGAAGGGATGGACACTGAAGCTTTCTTT
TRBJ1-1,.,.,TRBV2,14,CASSEVEEKGEAFF,TGTGCCAGCAGTGAAGTGGAGGAGAAGGGTGAAGCTTTCTTT
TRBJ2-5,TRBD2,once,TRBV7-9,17,CASSLGTSGMVRETQYF,TGTGCCAGCAGCTTAGGGACTAGCGGGATGGTCCGAGAGACCCAGTACTTC
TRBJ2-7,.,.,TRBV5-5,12,CASSPLDYEQYF,TGTGCCAGCAGCCCCCTGGACTACGAGCAGTACTTC
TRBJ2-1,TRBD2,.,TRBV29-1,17,CSVEGGEISGRNNEQFF,TGCAGCGTTGAAGGAGGGGAAATTAGCGGGAGGAACAATGAGCAGTTCTTC
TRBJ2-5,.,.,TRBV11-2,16,CASSLYGNGGVETQYF,TGTGCCAGCAGCTTATACGGGAATGGTGGCGTAGAGACCCAGTACTTC
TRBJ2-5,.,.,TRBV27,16,CASSPSAGESQETQYF,TGTGCCAGCAGCCCCTCGGCAGGGGAGAGCCAAGAGACCCAGTACTTC
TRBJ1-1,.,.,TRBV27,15,CASSLWGESNTEAFF,TGTGCCAGCAGTTTATGGGGGGAATCGAACACTGAAGCTTTCTTT
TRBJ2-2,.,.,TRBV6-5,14,CASSPSTNTGELFF,TGTGCCAGCAGTCCGTCCACGAACACCGGGGAGCTGTTTTTT
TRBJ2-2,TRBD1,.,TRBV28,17,CASSQQGPLLNTGELFF,TGTGCCAGCAGCCAACAGGGGCCCTTATTGAACACCGGGGAGCTGTTTTTT
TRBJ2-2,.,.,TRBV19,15,CASILGRFGTGELFF,TGTGCCAGTATCCTGGGGAGGTTTGGGACCGGGGAGCTGTTTTTT